This TCR beta chain was sequenced during a study of shared clonotypes between healthy human individuals. General study findings and limits: Naive subsets usually exceeded memory subsets in estimated richness. The naive CD4 repertoires of several donors were compared, and roughly 5% of clonotypes were shared.

Sequencing used immunoSEQ multiplex PCR; TCRdb keeps in-frame clones, though not all of them. The table has some 2,400,000 clones, approximately 96% seen once. The length of the CDR3 is 15 residues. The germline V gene encodes CDR1 SGHTS and CDR2 YDEGEE. V gave up 2 bases and J gave up 0 bases, with 8 bases separating them. Each of the donors was a healthy adult who was HIV-negative and had not had a recent acute infection or vaccination. A note on this clone: Its antigen is not known.

The chain combines TRBV5-8 with TRBJ2-2, with D perhaps TRBD1 (6 bases). The TCR comes from a man aged 18-30 years in good health. Sequenced input: naive CD4+ T cells sorted from blood. Specified subset: CD45RA+ positively selected. In DNA form, the CDR3 reads TGTGCCAGCAGCTTTTACAGGGCGAACACCGGGGAGCTGTTTTTT. Amino acids: CASSFYRANTGELFF.